These 18 T cell receptor beta chains came from one sample sequenced in a study of blood T cells in healthy people across ages (dated by TCRdb to about 2015). Libraries were made using 5' RACE. The data were produced on an Illumina HiSeq 2500. A second PCR of roughly 6 to 11 cycles was run with a J-beta primer mix and a sample-barcoded 5' primer. TCRdb reprocessed the public reads (quality trimming at Q25 with fastp, clone calling with MiXCR) and kept in-frame beta chains. Rows are combined by CDR3 protein, so each entry shows the most common genes and DNA. The sample table shows 850,000 to 950,000 distinct CDR3 sequences, and less than 35% are seen once. The ten top clones hold 15% to 20% of the sample. The sample comprised blood. The receptor set was obtained from a woman aged 80 or older in good health.

Worth noting for this clonotype: This may arise from a read error, as a much more abundant clone is one base away. The chain is built from TRBV27 and TRBJ2-6; a weak D match, TRBD1 (6 bases). This CDR3 has 17 amino acids. The germline V gene has CDR1 MNHEY and CDR2 SMNVEV (reference sequence). CDR3 in DNA: TGTGCCAGCAGTTTCCAGGTGGGACACTCTGGGGCCAACGCCCTGACTTTC. Residues: CASSFQVGHSGANALTF.

Comments on this clonotype: At one end the junction does not follow the germline gene, possibly because of a read error. V gene TRBV7-9 combines with J gene TRBJ1-2; possibly TRBD1 for D (6 bases). Germline CDR1 SEHNR, CDR2 FQNEAQ (reference sequence). The CDR3 length is 12 residues. The CDR3 is CVSSLGGSGYTF. The CDR3 region has the DNA TGTGTCAGCAGCTTAGGGGGTTCTGGCTACACCTTC.

This chain connects TRBV19 to TRBJ2-3; 12 nucleotides align to TRBD2. CDR1 and CDR2 from the germline V gene are LNHDA and SQIVND (reference sequence). The CDR3 is 15 amino acids. Unmatched junction bases numbered 4, after V lost 5 bases and J lost 4 bases. The DNA of the CDR3 is TGTGCCAGTAGTGGGAGACTAGCGGGGGCAGATACGCAGTATTTT. Translating it yields CASSGRLAGADTQYF.

This clonotype was observed a handful of times. A much larger clone lies a single base off, so this may be a read error. The chain employs TRBV29-1 and TRBJ2-1, with D perhaps matching TRBD1 (5 bases). Matching the DNA end better, TRBJ2-7 makes the J call doubtful. The CDR3 is 12 residues long. Germline V gives CDR1 SQVTM, CDR2 ANQGSEA. CDR3 in amino acids: CSASGSYNEQYF. CDR3 sequence (DNA): TGCAGCGCCTCAGGGTCCTACAATGAGCAGTACTTC.

The rearrangement joins TRBV30 to TRBJ2-3, with 7 bases fitting TRBD1. The V gene's germline CDR1 is GTSNPN and CDR2 SVGIG (reference sequence). V lost 4 bases, J lost 2 bases, and 6 bases stayed unmatched. The CDR3 runs to 14 residues. Written as DNA, the CDR3 is TGTGCCTGGACTTCGACAGGGAACACAGATACGCAGTATTTT. Translation: CAWTSTGNTDTQYF.

This clonotype appeared many times. This chain links TRBV7-6 with TRBJ2-5; D uncertain. CDR3 length: 15 residues. Germline V CDR1 and CDR2: SGHVS, FNYEAQ. V lost 0 bases and J lost 3, with 11 bases in between. DNA of the CDR3: TGTGCCAGCAGCTTAGCGCTTGGTAGCAAAGAGACCCAGTACTTC. As protein: CASSLALGSKETQYF.

In this sample, this clonotype turned up many times. The CDR3 DNA follows: TGTGCCAGCAGTTTAGGTCGACTCACCTACGAGCAGTACTTC. Amino acid sequence: CASSLGRLTYEQYF. This chain links TRBV28 with TRBJ2-7; D is undetermined. The germline V gene has CDR1 MDHEN and CDR2 SYDVKM. The CDR3 loop spans 14 amino acids. Trimming stripped 2 bases from V and 2 bases from J, with 10 bases between.

Ten or more counts support this clonotype. J is TRBJ1-4 and V is TRBV7-2; D ambiguous. The CDR3 spans 15 residues. V was trimmed by 0 bases and J by 0 bases, leaving 5 bases between them. CDR1 and CDR2 from the germline V gene are SGHTA and FQGNSA. CDR3 residues: CASSLAWTTNEKLFF. CDR3 in DNA: TGTGCCAGCAGCTTAGCATGGACAACTAATGAAAAACTGTTTTTT.

This clonotype was seen at least ten times. V and J are TRBV5-6 and TRBJ1-2; 9 bases line up with TRBD1. Germline V gene sequence: CDR1 SGHDT, CDR2 YYEEEE. V shed 4 bases, J shed 5 bases, and the junction held 9 bases outside the gene matches. CDR3 length equals 15 residues. CDR3 sequence: CASSHTGTGTYGYTF. In DNA, the CDR3 is TGTGCCAGCAGCCATACCGGGACAGGGACGTATGGCTACACCTTC.

The chain recombines TRBV7-2 with TRBJ2-3; no reliable D call. V lost 5 bases, J lost 5 bases, and 23 bases lay in between. The length of the CDR3 is 17 residues. Germline V gives CDR1 SGHTA, CDR2 FQGNSA. The CDR3 DNA is TGTGCCAGCAGCGCGAATGGGGTCGGCTTACCGAAAGATACGCAGTATTTT. The encoded protein is CASSANGVGLPKDTQYF.

This clonotype was observed many times. The chain couples TRBV5-1 to TRBJ2-4, with 7 bases aligning to TRBD1. Germline assignment: CDR1 SGHRS and CDR2 YFSETQ. The CDR3 has 13 residues. J was trimmed by 8 bases and V by 2 bases; bases with no gene match: 4. This CDR3 reads CASSFGDRDIQYF. DNA of the CDR3: TGCGCCAGCAGCTTCGGGGACAGAGACATTCAGTACTTC.

This clonotype has a handful of counts. The chain uses TRBV7-9 and TRBJ2-3, with D possibly TRBD1 on 5 matching bases. V lost 1 base to trimming and J lost 1 base, with 21 bases between them. This CDR3 has 19 amino acids. Per the germline V gene, CDR1 is SEHNR and CDR2 is FQNEAQ (reference sequence). CDR3 loop: CASSLGRRRGGHRTDTQYF. The DNA of the CDR3 is TGTGCCAGCAGCTTAGGCCGAAGGCGTGGTGGACACCGCACAGATACGCAGTATTTT.

CDR3 nucleotide sequence: TGCGCCAGCAGCGCCCCGGGGCTCTATGGCTACACCTTC. Translating it yields CASSAPGLYGYTF. J is TRBJ1-2 and V is TRBV5-1; D might be TRBD1 (5 bases). The V end lost 4 bases, the J end lost 4 bases, and 11 bases lay between the germline ends. The CDR3 sequence is 13 residues long. Germline loops: CDR1 SGHRS, CDR2 YFSETQ.

This clonotype has just a few counts. A single base separates this from a much larger clone, so it may be a read error. CDR3 protein: CASSLVFSSGSYNEQFF. CDR3 nucleotide sequence: TGTGCCAGCAGCTTAGTTTTCAGTAGCGGCTCCTACAATGAGCAGTTCTTC. V and J are TRBV7-9 and TRBJ2-1; maybe TRBD2 (6 bases). CDR3 length: 17 residues. Germline loops: CDR1 SEHNR, CDR2 FQNEAQ (reference sequence). Trimming cost V 1 base and J 0 bases, with 13 bases left between them.

This rearrangement joins TRBV7-9 to TRBJ2-6; D is undetermined. CDR3 size: 13 residues. With 1 base removed from V and 5 bases from J, the gap between germline ends came to 3 bases. Germline CDR1 SEHNR, CDR2 FQNEAQ (reference sequence). DNA for the CDR3: TGTGCCAGCAGCTTAGTCTGGGCCAACGTCCTGACTTTC. Encoded protein: CASSLVWANVLTF. The variable domain in full, with the rest retrieved from reference TRBV7-9 and TRBJ2-6, is DTGVSQNPRHKITKRGQNVTFRCDPISEHNRLYWYRQTLGQGPEFLTYFQNEAQLEKSRLLSDRFSAERPKGSFSTLEIQRTEQGDSAMYLCASSLVWANVLTFGAGSRLTVL.

This clonotype appeared a few times. This may come from a read error, since a much larger clone is one base off. The CDR3 loop reads CARKTGGRETQYF. The CDR3 DNA sequence: TGTGCCAGGAAGACAGGGGGCCGAGAGACCCAGTACTTC. J is TRBJ2-5 and V is TRBV6-5, with TRBD1 matching 10 bases. Losses at the gene ends were 9 bases for V and 4 bases for J; bases not matched to a gene: 5. The CDR3 runs 13 residues. Germline V lookup: CDR1 MNHEY, CDR2 SVGAGI.

This clonotype was counted ten times or more. This chain links TRBV27 with TRBJ2-7; D not resolved. Germline V CDR1 and CDR2: MNHEY, SMNVEV (reference sequence). The CDR3 spans 14 residues. Trimming shortened V by 0 bases and J by 4 bases, and 10 bases separated the two germline ends. Here the CDR3 DNA reads TGTGCCAGCAGTTTATCCGTCGACATGTACGAGCAGTACTTC. It codes for CASSLSVDMYEQYF.

Notes on this clonotype: A junction boundary mismatches the germline segment, possibly from a read error. The chain has TRBV12-3 or TRBV12-4 and TRBJ2-7, with 8 bases lining up with TRBD1. The CDR3 extends over 13 amino acids. The CDR3 spells CAGSPGQGYQQYF. The CDR3 nucleotides are TGTGCCGGCAGTCCCGGACAGGGCTACCAGCAGTACTTC.